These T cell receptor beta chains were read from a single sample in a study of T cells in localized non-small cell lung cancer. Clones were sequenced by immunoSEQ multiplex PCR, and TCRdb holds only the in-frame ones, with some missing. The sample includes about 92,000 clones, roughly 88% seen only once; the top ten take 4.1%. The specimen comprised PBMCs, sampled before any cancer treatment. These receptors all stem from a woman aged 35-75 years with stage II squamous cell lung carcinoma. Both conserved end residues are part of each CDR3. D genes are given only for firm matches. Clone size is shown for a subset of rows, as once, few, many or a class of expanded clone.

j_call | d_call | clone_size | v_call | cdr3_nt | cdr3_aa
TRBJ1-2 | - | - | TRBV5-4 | TGTGCCAGCAGCTTGGCCGGGCAGAACTATGGCTACACCTTC | CASSLAGQNYGYTF
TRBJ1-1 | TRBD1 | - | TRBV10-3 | TGTGCCATCAGTGGATCGACAGGGCGCACTGAAGCTTTCTTT | CAISGSTGRTEAFF
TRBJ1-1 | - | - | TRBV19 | TGTGCCAGTAGTATAGGACCGGAGAGGGCTTTCTTT | CASSIGPERAFF
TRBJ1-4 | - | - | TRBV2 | TGTGCCAGCAGTGAAGCGGGGCGAGGGGGGAATGAAAAACTGTTTTTT | CASSEAGRGGNEKLFF
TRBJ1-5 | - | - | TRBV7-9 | TGTGCCAGCAGCACCGACGCACAGGGCCATCAGCCCCAGCATTTT | CASSTDAQGHQPQHF
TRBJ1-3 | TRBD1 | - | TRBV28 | TGTGCCAGCAGAAGACAGGGGGCAGGTGGAAACACCATATATTTT | CASRRQGAGGNTIYF
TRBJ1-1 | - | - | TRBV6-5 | TGTGCCAGCAGTTACTCTTATGGGGGCACTGAAGCTTTCTTT | CASSYSYGGTEAFF
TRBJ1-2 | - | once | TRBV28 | TGTGCCAGCAGTTTTTACCCAGCTAACTATGGCTACACCTTC | CASSFYPANYGYTF
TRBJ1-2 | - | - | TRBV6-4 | TGTGCCAGCAGTGACAGGTGGGGAAACTATGGCTACACCTTC | CASSDRWGNYGYTF
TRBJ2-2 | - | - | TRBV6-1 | TGTGCCAGCACGTCAGGGTGGAACGGGGAGCTGTTTTTT | CASTSGWNGELFF
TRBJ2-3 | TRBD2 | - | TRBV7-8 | TGTGCCAGCAGCTTGGGACTAGCGGGGGGGCCAGGCACAGATACGCAGTATTTT | CASSLGLAGGPGTDTQYF
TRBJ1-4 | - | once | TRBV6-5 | TGTGCCAGCAGTTACTCCAGGCGCAGGGGCGATGAAAAACTGTTTTTT | CASSYSRRRGDEKLFF
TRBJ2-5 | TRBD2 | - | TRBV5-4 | TGTGCCAGCAGCTTGGGTAGCGGGGAACAGACCCAGTACTTC | CASSLGSGEQTQYF
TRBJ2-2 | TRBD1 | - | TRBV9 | TGTGCCAGCAGCGCCACAGGGGCCGGGGAGCTGTTTTTT | CASSATGAGELFF
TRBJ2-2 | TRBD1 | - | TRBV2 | TGTGCCAGCAGTGAGACAGGGCGACGTACCGGGGAGCTGTTTTTT | CASSETGRRTGELFF
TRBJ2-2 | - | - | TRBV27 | TGTGCCAGCAAACCGATGTCTGGGGCCACCGGGGAGCTGTTTTTT | CASKPMSGATGELFF
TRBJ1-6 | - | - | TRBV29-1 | TGCAGCGTCAAGACCGGAGGAACCCTCCACTTT | CSVKTGGTLHF
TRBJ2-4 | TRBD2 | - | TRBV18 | TGTGCCAGCTCCAGTGGGAGCGGGAGGGCCCTCGGCAAAAACATTCAGTACTTC | CASSSGSGRALGKNIQYF
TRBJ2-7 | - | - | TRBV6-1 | TGTGCCAGCAGTCGTCCAGCCCGAAGTTCCTACGAGCAGTACTTC | CASSRPARSSYEQYF
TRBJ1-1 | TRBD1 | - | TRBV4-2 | TGTGCCAGCAGCCAAGGCGCAGGGGGATTCACTGAAGCTTTCTTT | CASSQGAGGFTEAFF
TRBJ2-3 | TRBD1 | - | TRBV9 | TGTGCCAGCAGCGTAGAGGGCAGGGGGAGAGATACGCAGTATTTT | CASSVEGRGRDTQYF
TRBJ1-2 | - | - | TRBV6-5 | TGTGCCAGCAGTTTCAACAGTTTTAACTATGGCTACACCTTC | CASSFNSFNYGYTF
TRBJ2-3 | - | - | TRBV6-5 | TGTGCCAGCGCATCCTCTCACGTCACAGATACGCAGTATTTT | CASASSHVTDTQYF
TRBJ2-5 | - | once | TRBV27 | TGTGCCAGCAAACCGTGGGGGCCCTTGGAAGAGACCCAGTACTTC | CASKPWGPLEETQYF
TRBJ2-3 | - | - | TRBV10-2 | TGCGCCAGCAGGACTAGTAGAGATACGCAGTATTTT | CASRTSRDTQYF
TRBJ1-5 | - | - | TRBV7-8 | TGTGCCAGCAGCTTATACGACACCCCGGGGCAGCCCCAGCATTTT | CASSLYDTPGQPQHF
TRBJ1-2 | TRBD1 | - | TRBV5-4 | TGTGCCAGCAGCCCCAACAGGGGAGGCAATGGCTACACCTTC | CASSPNRGGNGYTF